The clone carrying this TCR beta chain has only a few counts. This specimen comes from a study of response to subunit inactivated influenza vaccine. TCRdb itself ran the RT-PCR reads through MiXCR, one entry per CDR3 protein. The sample has a few hundred thousand distinct CDR3 sequences; approximately 7.8% are singletons. The sequence was collected from a man aged 50 to 69 who received an inactivated influenza vaccine. Sequencing used PBMCs from blood, obtained 23 months after vaccination.

The CDR3 sequence: CASSLIGEQYF. The CDR3, as DNA: TGTGCCAGCAGCTTAATTGGGGAGCAGTACTTC. V and J are TRBV11-2 and TRBJ2-7; no reliable D call. Deletions cut 2 bases from V and 7 bases from J, with 6 bases between. This CDR3 is 11 amino acids long. Germline CDR1 and CDR2: SGHAT and FQNNGV.